Shown below are 25 T cell receptor beta chains from a single sample sequenced in a study of vaccination and CD4 T cells after COVID-19. Treatment in this sample: roughly 11-day PBMC culture with coronavirus spike peptide pools or control peptides (ViraFEST assay). Cultured CD4+ T-cell DNA underwent Oncomine TCR Beta short-read sequencing. From the PCR reads, TCRdb called clonotypes with MiXCR, one entry per CDR3 protein. In the table there are about 12,000 distinct CDR3 sequences, more than 45% of which are singletons. No antigens are known for them. Sequenced input: CD4+ T cells from blood, cultured in vitro. These TCRs come from a human donor who had recovered from COVID-19.

The gene calls are TRBV11-2 and TRBJ2-5, with D possibly being TRBD1 or TRBD2 (5 bases each). The CDR3 sequence is 16 residues long. The V gene's germline CDR1 is SGHAT and CDR2 FQNNGV. Trimming removed 0 bases from V and 1 base from J, with 12 bases in between. The CDR3 protein is CASSLEGVGTQETQYF. The CDR3 nucleotides are TGTGCCAGCAGCTTAGAAGGGGTCGGGACCCAAGAGACCCAGTACTTC. The whole variable domain, remainder taken from reference TRBV11-2 and TRBJ2-5, is EAGVAQSPRYKIIEKRQSVAFWCNPISGHATLYWYQQILGQGPKLLIQFQNNGVVDDSQLPKDRFSAERLKGVDSTLKIQPAKLEDSAVYLCASSLEGVGTQETQYFGPGTRLLVL.

This clonotype has only a few counts. J is TRBJ1-1 and V is TRBV5-4, with D hard to call. V lost 0 bases and J 1 base, leaving 4 bases between the germline ends. Germline loops: CDR1 SGHNT, CDR2 YYREEE (reference sequence). The CDR3 contains 13 residues. The CDR3 nucleotides read TGTGCCAGCAGCTTGGCTACGAACACTGAAGCTTTCTTT. Its protein is CASSLATNTEAFF.

The rearrangement uses TRBV19 and TRBJ2-1, with D hard to call. Germline V lookup: CDR1 LNHDA, CDR2 SQIVND (reference sequence). The CDR3 runs to 13 residues. The V gene lost 6 bases and the J gene lost 4 bases, with 10 bases spanning the gap. CDR3 coding DNA: TGTGCCAGTAGGAACCGGGTGTACAATGAGCAGTTCTTC. It encodes CASRNRVYNEQFF.

In its sample, this clonotype was seen a few times. The rearrangement links TRBV7-3 to TRBJ1-1, with 9 bases aligning to TRBD1. Trimming cost V 5 bases and J 1 base; bases outside gene matches: 2. Germline loops: CDR1 SGHTA, CDR2 FQGTGA. This CDR3 contains 14 residues. Here the CDR3 DNA reads TGTGCCAGCAGCGTGACAGGGGGGAACACTGAAGCTTTCTTT. Protein sequence: CASSVTGGNTEAFF.

The chain links TRBV20-1 to TRBJ2-7; D possibly corresponds to TRBD2 (6 bases). This CDR3 comprises 14 residues. The germline CDR1 and CDR2 sequences are DFQATT and SNEGSKA (reference sequence). V lost 0 bases, J lost 7 bases, and 16 bases lay in between. Written as DNA, the CDR3 is TGCAGTGCTAGAGAGTCTTGGGGGGTCGGGGAGCAGTACTTC. Protein sequence: CSARESWGVGEQYF.

The genes are TRBV6-1 and TRBJ1-5; the match to TRBD1 covers 8 bases. V dropped 3 bases and J dropped 7; count of bases not matched to a gene: 8. The CDR3 is made up of 15 amino acids. Looked up from germline, CDR1 is MNHNS and CDR2 is SASEGT. The CDR3 DNA reads TGTGCCAGCAGTGAGCTGGACAGGGTGTGGCAGCCCCAGCATTTT. Amino acid sequence: CASSELDRVWQPQHF.

A few counts support this clonotype. The chain recombines TRBV19 with TRBJ2-5; perhaps D is TRBD1 or TRBD2 (7 bases each). V was pared by 8 bases and J by 4 bases, with 17 bases between. This CDR3 is 14 amino acids long. The V gene's germline CDR1 is LNHDA and CDR2 SQIVND (reference sequence). CDR3 region: CASRRQGGGETQYF. The CDR3 DNA sequence: TGTGCCAGTCGCCGACAGGGAGGGGGAGAGACCCAGTACTTC.

The chain has TRBV20-1 and TRBJ2-5, with D unresolved. With 1 base removed from V and 4 bases from J, the gap between germline ends came to 10 bases. The CDR3 totals 13 residues. Germline-derived CDR1 and CDR2 are DFQATT and SNEGSKA (reference sequence). CDR3: CSARVGSPETQYF. The CDR3 DNA reads as TGCAGTGCTAGAGTCGGATCTCCAGAGACCCAGTACTTC.

This clonotype was seen a few times. This chain joins TRBV20-1 and TRBJ1-2; a possible D gene is TRBD1 (5 bases). Trimming stripped 1 base from V and 7 bases from J, with 13 bases between. CDR3 length equals 13 residues. Looked up from germline, CDR1 is DFQATT and CDR2 is SNEGSKA (reference sequence). The CDR3 is CSARVRRGGGYTF. In DNA, the CDR3 is TGCAGTGCTAGAGTTCGAAGGGGAGGTGGCTACACCTTC.

The V and J genes are TRBV7-9 and TRBJ2-5, with 9 bases matching TRBD1. The CDR3 has 14 residues. The J segment lost 4 bases and the V segment lost 1 base, leaving 1 base of the junction unmatched. Germline V lookup: CDR1 SEHNR, CDR2 FQNEAQ (reference sequence). CDR3 nucleotide sequence: TGTGCCAGCAGCTTAGGGACAGGGGCAGAGACCCAGTACTTC. This translates into CASSLGTGAETQYF.

There are a few counts of this clonotype. The chain has TRBV19 and TRBJ2-2; TRBD2 matches 9 bases. This CDR3 has 16 residues. The V gene's germline CDR1 is LNHDA and CDR2 SQIVND (reference sequence). Trimming cost V 7 bases and J 4 bases; bases outside gene matches: 10. The CDR3: CASTGTSRGTTGELFF. CDR3 DNA sequence: TGTGCCAGTACCGGGACTAGCCGTGGTACCACCGGGGAGCTGTTTTTT.

The chain carries TRBV6-1 and TRBJ2-2, with 14 positions matching TRBD2. Germline CDR1 is MNHNS and CDR2 is SASEGT. The junction had 8 bases not matched to a gene; V was cut back by 6 bases and J by 5 bases. CDR3 length: 17 amino acids. DNA for the CDR3: TGTGCCAGCAGCCCCGTGGGACTAGCGGGAGTTACCGGGGAGCTGTTTTTT. Translation gives CASSPVGLAGVTGELFF.

This clonotype was seen only a few times. The chain is built from TRBV20-1 and TRBJ2-1; 10 bases line up with TRBD1. Trimming at V came to 3 bases and at J to 4 bases, leaving 3 bases not matched to a gene. Per the germline V gene, CDR1 is DFQATT and CDR2 is SNEGSKA (reference sequence). CDR3 size: 14 residues. CDR3 DNA: TGCAGTGCTAGCGGGACAGGGGTTTACAATGAGCAGTTCTTC. Translation gives CSASGTGVYNEQFF.

The chain employs TRBV20-1 and TRBJ2-2; 8 nucleotides match TRBD1. The CDR3 runs 16 residues. CDR1 is DFQATT and CDR2 is SNEGSKA in the germline V gene (reference sequence). The V segment lost 0 bases and the J segment 3 bases; nucleotides outside the gene matches: 6. The chain's CDR3 is CSARDFSGGDTGELFF. In DNA form, the CDR3 reads TGCAGTGCTAGAGATTTCTCAGGGGGCGACACCGGGGAGCTGTTTTTT.

The J gene is TRBJ2-7, the V gene TRBV10-3; no clear D. Trimming left V 2 bases short and J 4 bases short, with 9 bases between. Looked up from germline, CDR1 is ENHRY and CDR2 is SYGVKD. The CDR3 covers 13 residues. CDR3 protein: CAISEGPPYEQYF. DNA for the CDR3: TGTGCCATCAGTGAGGGTCCGCCTTACGAGCAGTACTTC.

This sequence joins TRBV7-8 and TRBJ1-1; D possibly corresponds to TRBD1 (5 bases). V was trimmed by 1 base and J by 3 bases, leaving 12 bases between them. CDR1 SGHVS and CDR2 FQNEAQ come from the germline V gene. The CDR3 spans 15 residues. CDR3 sequence (DNA): TGTGCCAGCAGCTTAGGAGGGGTTAGGGACACTGAAGCTTTCTTT. Encoded protein: CASSLGGVRDTEAFF.

In this sample, this clonotype turned up a few times. This chain connects TRBV6-4 to TRBJ1-1, with unresolved D. Germline values: CDR1 MRHNA, CDR2 SNTAGT. The CDR3 runs to 11 residues. V was shortened by 6 bases and J by 1 base, with 3 bases between the two germline ends. The chain's CDR3 is CASRANTEAFF. CDR3 sequence (DNA): TGTGCCAGCAGGGCGAACACTGAAGCTTTCTTT.

The chain combines TRBV6-1 with TRBJ1-2; 7 nucleotides match TRBD1. There are 13 residues in the CDR3. CDR1 and CDR2 from the germline V gene are MNHNS and SASEGT. V was pared by 6 bases and J by 4 bases, with 5 bases of the junction left unmatched. The CDR3 spells CASRLGGSYGYTF. In DNA, the CDR3 is TGTGCCAGCAGACTAGGGGGCAGCTATGGCTACACCTTC.

The rearrangement links TRBV2 to TRBJ2-4, with D unclear. The CDR3 is 14 amino acids. Germline lookup yields CDR1 SNHLY and CDR2 FYNNEI. Trimming removed 6 bases from V and 2 bases from J, with 11 bases in between. CDR3 coding DNA: TGTGCCAGCAGCGAACAGCCTCCCAAAAACATTCAGTACTTC. Encoded protein: CASSEQPPKNIQYF.

This clonotype appeared once. This may be a read error, as it is one base from a much larger clone. The CDR3 sequence: CASGLSGQVGQPQHF. As DNA, the CDR3 is TGTGCCAGCGGCCTTAGCGGACAGGTGGGACAGCCCCAGCATTTT. The chain carries TRBV7-8 and TRBJ1-5, with 7 bases matching TRBD1. The CDR3 has 15 amino acids. V gave up 8 bases and J gave up 7 bases; unmatched junction bases: 14. CDR1 and CDR2 (germline): SGHVS, FQNEAQ.

This clonotype showed up just a few times. V and J are TRBV20-1 and TRBJ2-3; 10 bases line up with TRBD2. Germline V gene lookup returns CDR1 DFQATT and CDR2 SNEGSKA (reference sequence). The trim removed 2 bases at V and 5 bases at J, leaving 7 bases unmatched. The CDR3 loop spans 15 amino acids. This chain's CDR3 is CSARKAGGGKDTQYF. Here the CDR3 DNA reads TGCAGTGCTAGAAAAGCGGGAGGGGGGAAAGATACGCAGTATTTT.

The chain employs TRBV11-2 and TRBJ2-1; 10 bases are a match to TRBD1. The V segment lost 5 bases and the J segment 5 bases; nucleotides outside the gene matches: 6. The germline CDR1 and CDR2 sequences are SGHAT and FQNNGV. The CDR3 loop spans 15 amino acids. For the CDR3, the DNA is TGTGCCAGCAGCAACCGGGACAGGGGTCACAATGAGCAGTTCTTC. It encodes CASSNRDRGHNEQFF.

In this sample, this clonotype turned up a few times. The chain has TRBV20-1 and TRBJ2-3, with a weak D call TRBD2 (5 bases). The germline gives CDR1 DFQATT, CDR2 SNEGSKA (reference sequence). The CDR3 extends over 14 amino acids. V shed 0 bases and J shed 0 bases, with 7 bases lying between them. The CDR3: CSAREGGSTDTQYF. In DNA, the CDR3 is TGCAGTGCTAGAGAGGGCGGGAGCACAGATACGCAGTATTTT.

The chain couples TRBV20-1 to TRBJ2-7, with a weak D call TRBD2 (7 bases). Germline CDR1 and CDR2: DFQATT and SNEGSKA (reference sequence). The CDR3 length is 14 residues. V lost 4 bases, J lost 6 bases, and 19 bases lay in between. The CDR3 DNA reads as TGCAGTGCTACCCCACGACGGGGGGCAGGCGAGCAGTACTTC. Translated, it gives CSATPRRGAGEQYF.

The V and J genes are TRBV2 and TRBJ2-1, with 9 bases that match TRBD1. Germline V gene data show CDR1 as SNHLY and CDR2 as FYNNEI. The CDR3 loop spans 15 amino acids. After removal of 5 bases from V and 13 bases from J, the junction contained 15 bases not matched to a gene. CDR3 bases: TGTGCCAGCAGTCCCGGGACAGGGAATTCGGGCGTCCAGTTCTTC. Residues: CASSPGTGNSGVQFF.